This entry features one T cell receptor beta chain sequence. Its recognized antigen is unknown. Per-nucleotide qualities are absent, and no much larger clonotype sits a single base away. Library generation was performed with the immunoSEQ multiplex PCR assay. For most patients, genomic DNA was isolated with the Qiagen DNeasy Blood and Tissue Kit and shipped frozen to Adaptive Biotechnologies for TCR sequencing. High-throughput TCR-beta CDR3 sequencing of genomic DNA from most patients was performed by Adaptive Biotechnologies. Per the authors' processing: TCR sequencing data were retrieved from Adaptive's ImmunoSEQ software for 15 to 20 patients, whereas a few other patients were processed with MiXCR and VDJtools. To correct CD4 versus CD8 sorting errors, sequences present in both subsets at a frequency ratio below 5:1 were removed. CDR3 nucleotide sequences shared between donor and recipient were removed because the origin of such sequences could not be assigned. At least 2-fold expansion over unstimulated cells and a minimum CFSE-low frequency of 0.002% (template counts) or 0.001% (read counts) were required for clones to be classified as alloreactive. Mappable clones were those detected in sequenced pre-transplant spleen, lymph node, or MLR CFSE-low populations of the donor or recipient. Cumulative frequency of alloreactive clones was calculated as a percentage of all sequences weighted by copy number. TCRdb's version of the immuneACCESS table is confined to in-frame rearrangements and falls short of the full clone set. An unresolved V gene accounts for under half of the shortfall where checked; the remainder is of unknown origin. The V and J calls and clone size were taken over from that table, and D and trimming were inferred from the DNA. The sample yields around 67,000 clones; around 90% were counted once. The leading ten clones occupy about 4.3% of the sample.

The trim is 1 base for V and 0 bases for J, with a gap of 6 bases between the germline ends. Reading from cysteine to phenylalanine, the CDR3 counts 14 amino acids. Solely the CDR3 DNA is kept, with 42 bases framed from the first base. The germline V gene supplies CDR1 MGHRA and CDR2 YSYEKL. The time point label here, explained by the study, means: cells obtained before transplantation from donor or recipient. CD3+CD4+ and CD3+CD8+ populations were FACS-sorted from unstimulated pre-transplant donor and recipient cells taken from spleen or lymph nodes. This sample stems from a study of graft-versus-host responses after intestinal transplantation (dated by TCRdb to about 2021). In the study overall: The transplants that recipients got were multivisceral, liver-intestinal, or isolated intestinal. Every recipient was given anti-thymocyte globulin induction, then maintenance tacrolimus and steroids for roughly three years. After intestinal transplantation, graft-versus-host and host-versus-graft alloreactive T cell clones were followed in the graft, circulation and bone marrow using bulk TCR-beta CDR3 sequencing. Alloreactive clones were identified by sequencing pre-transplant mixed lymphocyte reaction products and comparing these products with unstimulated pre-transplant donor and recipient T cells. The cohort enrolled 24 intestinal transplant recipients, one of whom was a retransplant, and a few patients without pretransplant specimens were excluded. A peak of at least 4% donor T cells among recipient peripheral blood mononuclear cells was the definition used for donor T cell macrochimerism. Samples from three later patients were sequenced in-house on an Illumina MiSeq with MiXCR processing rather than by the commercial service.

Study-level results and caveats: GvH clones were detected in recipient bone marrow, and some appeared earlier in ileal mucosa or blood, consistent with an intestinal mucosal origin. Early after transplant, peak levels of circulating GvH clones were associated with declines in HvG clones. In patients with donor T cell macrochimerism, the allografts had high GvH to HvG T cell clonal ratios. The relatively low number and heterogeneity of intestinal transplant patients limited the conclusions.

The source of this sequence is a human donor who was the organ donor for an intestinal transplant. This sample comprised unstimulated CD8+ T cells sorted from spleen or lymph node cells, obtained before transplant. The rearranged segments are TRBV4-1 and TRBJ1-1, with an unclear D gene assignment. The CDR3 protein is CASSQGAMNTEAFF. The nucleotides read TGCGCCAGCAGCCAAGGGGCGATGAACACTGAAGCTTTCTTT.